This entry features one T cell receptor (beta chain) sequence. The data originate from a study of chemoradiotherapy in HPV16-positive cancers. Germline trimming cut 5 bases from V and 5 bases from J; bases unmatched to any gene: 9. This CDR3 region has 16 residues. Per the germline V gene, CDR1 is LNHNV and CDR2 is YYDKDF (reference sequence). Sequencing used immunoSEQ multiplex PCR; TCRdb keeps in-frame clones, though not all of them. The table has tens of thousands of clones, around nine tenths seen once. The receptor comes from a human donor with HPV-associated anogenital cancer. The chain recombines TRBV15 with TRBJ2-5, with 12 bases matching TRBD1. The sequences come from blood, collected from a patient who underwent chemoradiotherapy. The CDR3 loop is CATSQAGTGGQETQYF. CDR3 nucleotide sequence: TGTGCCACCAGCCAGGCGGGGACAGGGGGCCAGGAGACCCAGTACTTC.